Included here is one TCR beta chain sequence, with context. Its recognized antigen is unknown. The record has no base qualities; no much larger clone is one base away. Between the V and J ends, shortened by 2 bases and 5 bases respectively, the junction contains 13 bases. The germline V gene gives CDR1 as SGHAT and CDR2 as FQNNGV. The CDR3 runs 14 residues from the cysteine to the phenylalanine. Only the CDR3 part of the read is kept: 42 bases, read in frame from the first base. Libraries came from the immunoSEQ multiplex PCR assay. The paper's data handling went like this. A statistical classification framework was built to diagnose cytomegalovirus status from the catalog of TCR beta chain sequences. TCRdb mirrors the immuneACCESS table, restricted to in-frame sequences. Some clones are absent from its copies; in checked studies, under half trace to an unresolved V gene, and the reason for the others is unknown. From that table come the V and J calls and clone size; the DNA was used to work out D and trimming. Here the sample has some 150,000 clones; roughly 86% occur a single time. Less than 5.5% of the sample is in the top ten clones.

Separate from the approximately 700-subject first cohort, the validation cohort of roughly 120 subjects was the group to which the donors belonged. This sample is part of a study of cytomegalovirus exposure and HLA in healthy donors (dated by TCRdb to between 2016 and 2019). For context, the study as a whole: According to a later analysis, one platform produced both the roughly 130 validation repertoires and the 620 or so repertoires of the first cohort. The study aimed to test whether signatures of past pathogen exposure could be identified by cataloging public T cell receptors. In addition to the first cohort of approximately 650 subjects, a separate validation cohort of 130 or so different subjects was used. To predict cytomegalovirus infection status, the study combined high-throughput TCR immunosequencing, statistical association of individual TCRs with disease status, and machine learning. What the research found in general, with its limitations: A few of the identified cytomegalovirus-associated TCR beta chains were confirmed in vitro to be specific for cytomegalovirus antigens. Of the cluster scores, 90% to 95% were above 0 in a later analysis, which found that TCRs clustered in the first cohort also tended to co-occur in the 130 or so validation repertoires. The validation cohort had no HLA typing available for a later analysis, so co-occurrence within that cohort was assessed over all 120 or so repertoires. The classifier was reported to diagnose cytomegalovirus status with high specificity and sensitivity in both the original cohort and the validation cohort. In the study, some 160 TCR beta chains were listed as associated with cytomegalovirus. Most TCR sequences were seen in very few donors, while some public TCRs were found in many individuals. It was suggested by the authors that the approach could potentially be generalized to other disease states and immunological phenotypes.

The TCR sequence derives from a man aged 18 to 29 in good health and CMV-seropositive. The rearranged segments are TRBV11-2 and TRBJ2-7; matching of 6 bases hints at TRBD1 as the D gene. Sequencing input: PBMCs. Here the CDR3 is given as CASSLHPRGDEQYF. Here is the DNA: TGTGCCAGCAGCTTACACCCCAGGGGCGACGAGCAGTACTTC.